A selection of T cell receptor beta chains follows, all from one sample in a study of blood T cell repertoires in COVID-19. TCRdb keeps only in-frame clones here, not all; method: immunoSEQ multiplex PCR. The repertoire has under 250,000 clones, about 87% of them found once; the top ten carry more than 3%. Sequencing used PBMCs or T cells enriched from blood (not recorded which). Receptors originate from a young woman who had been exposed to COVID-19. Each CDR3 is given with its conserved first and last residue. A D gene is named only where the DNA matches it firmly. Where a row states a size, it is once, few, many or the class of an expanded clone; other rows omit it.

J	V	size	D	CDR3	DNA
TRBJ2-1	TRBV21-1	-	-	CASSKAGLALPYNEQFF	TGTGCCAGCAGCAAAGCCGGACTAGCCCTCCCATACAATGAGCAGTTCTTC
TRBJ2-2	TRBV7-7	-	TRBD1	CASSLGGGQGPGELFF	TGTGCTAGCAGCTTAGGCGGGGGACAGGGACCCGGGGAGCTGTTTTTT
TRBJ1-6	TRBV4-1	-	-	CASSLGDTQNSPLHF	TGCGCCAGCAGCCTAGGGGACACTCAAAATTCACCCCTCCACTTT
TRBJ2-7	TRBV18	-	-	CASSPSLGARFHEQYF	TGTGCCAGCTCACCATCCTTGGGCGCCAGGTTCCACGAGCAGTACTTC
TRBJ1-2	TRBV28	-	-	CASSFPGNYGYTF	TGTGCCAGCAGTTTTCCAGGGAACTATGGCTACACCTTC
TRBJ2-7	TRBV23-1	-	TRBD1	CASRGDSKWLLYEQYF	TGCGCCAGCAGGGGGGACAGCAAATGGCTACTCTACGAGCAGTACTTC
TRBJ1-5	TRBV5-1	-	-	CASSPLGNQPQHF	TGCGCCAGCAGCCCACTTGGTAATCAGCCCCAGCATTTT
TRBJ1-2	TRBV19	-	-	CASSPGVERGYTF	TGTGCCAGTAGCCCAGGGGTGGAGCGTGGCTACACCTTC
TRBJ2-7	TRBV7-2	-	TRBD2	CASSTRGGRGKEQYF	TGTGCCAGCAGCACCCGGGGGGGCAGGGGTAAAGAGCAGTACTTC
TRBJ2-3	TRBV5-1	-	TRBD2	CASSHGTSGSTQYF	TGCGCCAGCAGCCACGGGACTAGCGGGAGTACGCAGTATTTT
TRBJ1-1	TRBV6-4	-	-	CASSDRGGTEAFF	TGTGCCAGCAGTGACAGGGGCGGAACTGAAGCTTTCTTT
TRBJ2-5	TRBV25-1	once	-	CASSELTGETQYF	TGTGCCAGCAGTGAACTAACGGGAGAGACCCAGTACTTC